A single sample is the source of the 27 T cell receptor beta chains below, sequenced in a study of blood T cells in healthy people across ages. Combining a sample-barcoded 5' primer with a J-beta primer mix, a second PCR ran for roughly 7 to 12 cycles. TCRdb ran MiXCR on the 5' RACE reads and lists one entry per CDR3 protein. There are fewer than 2,000,000 distinct CDR3 sequences in the sample; 35% to 50% occur only once, and 23% lies in the top ten. The sequencing sample was made of blood. The receptors were gathered from a human donor in good health.

This clonotype was observed a handful of times. The genes are TRBV6-6 and TRBJ2-1; D unresolved. Trimming cost V 2 bases and J 6 bases, with 5 bases left between them. Germline CDR1 reads MNHNY; CDR2 reads SVGAGI (reference sequence). The CDR3 runs to 12 residues. CDR3 sequence (DNA): TGTGCCAGCAGTTACGATTCCAATGAGCAGTTCTTC. It yields the protein CASSYDSNEQFF.

This clonotype was observed a handful of times. This sequence joins TRBV20-1 and TRBJ2-5; no definite D call. Trimming pared 6 bases from V and 0 bases from J, leaving 5 bases between. The CDR3 consists of 11 residues. CDR1 and CDR2 (germline): DFQATT, SNEGSKA (reference sequence). The CDR3 region has the DNA TGCAGTGCCAACCACCAAGAGACCCAGTACTTC. This translates into CSANHQETQYF.

Comment on this clonotype: The junction does not match germline at one end; this may be a read error. CDR3 loop: CASSQVAGYPNGQFF. Here the CDR3 DNA reads TGTGCCAGCAGCCAAGTGGCCGGGTACCCCAATGGGCAGTTCTTC. This sequence joins TRBV3-1 and TRBJ2-1; D unclear. From germline, CDR1 is LGHDT and CDR2 YNNKEL (reference sequence). The CDR3 contains 15 residues.

The rearrangement joins TRBV5-1 to TRBJ1-1; D not certain. Germline values: CDR1 SGHRS, CDR2 YFSETQ. Trimming took 0 bases from V and 3 from J, leaving 9 bases between them. The length of the CDR3 is 14 residues. The CDR3 DNA follows: TGCGCCAGCAGCTTGGTCGGGGTCGACACTGAAGCTTTCTTT. Encoded protein: CASSLVGVDTEAFF. Filled out from reference TRBV5-1 and TRBJ1-1, the complete variable domain reads KAGVTQTPRYLIKTRGQQVTLSCSPISGHRSVSWYQQTPGQGLQFLFEYFSETQRNKGNFPGRFSGRQFSNSRSEMNVSTLELGDSALYLCASSLVGVDTEAFFGQGTRLTVV.

This clonotype was detected only a few times. The rearrangement joins TRBV5-6 to TRBJ1-4, with D hard to call. Trimming took off 5 bases at V and 12 bases at J, with 23 bases between the two ends. The CDR3 has 15 residues. Germline CDR1 and CDR2: SGHDT and YYEEEE. CDR3 protein: CASSHSGFGRMELFF. CDR3 nucleotides: TGTGCCAGCAGTCACTCGGGGTTTGGCCGAATGGAACTGTTTTTT.

This rearrangement joins TRBV6-1 to TRBJ1-1; TRBD1 might be the D (5 bases). The CDR3 has 14 amino acids. V lost 5 bases and J lost 2, with 12 bases in between. CDR1 and CDR2 (germline): MNHNS, SASEGT. CDR3 region: CASSNRRTNTEAFF. CDR3 sequence (DNA): TGTGCCAGCAGTAACAGACGGACAAACACTGAAGCTTTCTTT.

This rearrangement joins TRBV7-2 to TRBJ2-3, with D possibly matching TRBD2 (7 bases). The germline V gene has CDR1 SGHTA and CDR2 FQGNSA. The CDR3 contains 13 residues. V lost 11 bases and J lost 2, with 14 bases in between. The CDR3 DNA reads TGTGCCGTAGCTCGGGGGGCCACAGATACGCAGTATTTT. Its protein is CAVARGATDTQYF. The full variable domain, with the rest looked up from reference TRBV7-2 and TRBJ2-3, is GAGVSQSPSNKVTEKGKDVELRCDPISGHTALYWYRQSLGQGLEFLIYFQGNSAPDKSGLPSDRFSAERTGGSVSTLTIQRTQQEDSAVYLCAVARGATDTQYFGPGTRLTVL.

The chain couples TRBV7-2 to TRBJ1-6; 7 bases fit TRBD1. Germline V lookup: CDR1 SGHTA, CDR2 FQGNSA. Trimming took 6 bases from V and 8 from J; bases not matched to a gene: 7. This CDR3 contains 14 residues. This CDR3 reads CASSRGTADSPLHF. CDR3 bases: TGTGCCAGCAGTCGTGGGACAGCAGATTCACCCCTCCACTTT.

This clonotype was recorded a few times. The chain carries TRBV6-2 or TRBV6-3 and TRBJ2-1; D perhaps matches TRBD1 (6 bases). There are 12 residues in the CDR3. Germline V gene sequence: CDR1 MNHEY, CDR2 SVGEGT. Trimming stripped 3 bases from V and 10 bases from J, with 10 bases between. The CDR3 sequence is CASSYMTGEQFF. Here the CDR3 DNA reads TGTGCCAGCAGTTATATGACAGGAGAGCAGTTCTTC.

This clonotype was seen a few times. This chain links TRBV5-6 with TRBJ1-2; D not certain. Germline V gene sequence: CDR1 SGHDT, CDR2 YYEEEE. V gave up 4 bases and J gave up 1 base, with 14 bases separating them. The CDR3 is 15 amino acids. The CDR3 region is CASSPKEGINYGYTF. The CDR3 DNA reads as TGTGCCAGCAGCCCCAAGGAAGGAATTAACTATGGCTACACCTTC. The variable domain in full, completed from reference TRBV5-6 and TRBJ1-2, reads DAGVTQSPTHLIKTRGQQVTLRCSPKSGHDTVSWYQQALGQGPQFIFQYYEEEERQRGNFPDRFSGHQFPNYSSELNVNALLLGDSALYLCASSPKEGINYGYTFGSGTRLTVV.

The chain employs TRBV12-3 or TRBV12-4 and TRBJ2-1; 13 nucleotides align to TRBD2. CDR3 length: 16 amino acids. Losses at the gene ends were 8 bases for V and 5 bases for J; bases not matched to a gene: 9. The DNA of the CDR3 is TGTGCCAGCCAGCCGCCGGGACTAGCGGGAAACAATGAGCAGTTCTTC. This sequence encodes CASQPPGLAGNNEQFF.

The chain has TRBV28 and TRBJ1-5, with a tentative D call TRBD1 (5 bases). The germline V gene encodes CDR1 MDHEN and CDR2 SYDVKM. The CDR3 has 15 amino acids. The V end was cut by 6 bases, the J end by 1 base, with 13 bases between. This CDR3 reads CASSRLGGSNQPQHF. CDR3 nucleotide sequence: TGTGCCAGCAGCCGCCTCGGGGGGAGCAATCAGCCCCAGCATTTT.

This clonotype was counted a few times. The gene calls are TRBV4-2 and TRBJ1-2, with D possibly matching TRBD1 (6 bases). V was trimmed by 0 bases and J by 3 bases, leaving 11 bases between them. The germline V gene encodes CDR1 LGHNA and CDR2 YNFKEQ. There are 15 residues in the CDR3. The CDR3, as DNA: TGTGCCAGCAGCCAAGATGGAACAGGGTACTATGGCTACACCTTC. Amino acids: CASSQDGTGYYGYTF.

The V call is TRBV7-2, the J call TRBJ2-3, with D maybe TRBD1 (5 bases). Germline V gene sequence: CDR1 SGHTA, CDR2 FQGNSA. This CDR3 has 14 amino acids. Trimming took 5 bases from V and 6 from J, leaving 15 bases between them. In nucleotides, the CDR3 is TGTGCCAGCAGCCCGGACACAGCCAGTGATACGCAGTATTTT. The encoded protein is CASSPDTASDTQYF.

The genes are TRBV20-1 and TRBJ2-7; 7 nucleotides line up with TRBD2. The CDR3 is 14 residues long. J was trimmed by 0 bases and V by 4 bases; bases with no gene match: 6. The germline V gene has CDR1 DFQATT and CDR2 SNEGSKA (reference sequence). DNA of the CDR3: TGCAGTGCTAAGCGGGACCGCACCTCCTACGAGCAGTACTTC. This codes for CSAKRDRTSYEQYF.

This clonotype was observed a single time. This rearrangement joins TRBV5-1 to TRBJ2-2; D is ambiguous. Per the germline V gene, CDR1 is SGHRS and CDR2 is YFSETQ. This CDR3 region has 15 residues. The V and J ends lost 3 bases and 0 bases respectively, with 9 bases between them. CDR3 protein: CASSWLDPNTGELFF. CDR3 bases: TGCGCCAGCAGCTGGTTAGATCCGAACACCGGGGAGCTGTTTTTT.

This clonotype was seen a handful of times. V gene TRBV13 combines with J gene TRBJ2-5, with D uncertain. V was clipped by 0 bases and J by 13 bases, with 9 bases between them. This CDR3 comprises 11 residues. Looked up from germline, CDR1 is PRHDT and CDR2 is FYEKMQ (reference sequence). The CDR3 loop is CASSLGAEWYF. CDR3 bases: TGTGCCAGCAGCTTAGGGGCCGAATGGTACTTC.

CDR3: CSAPGLAGGLSYEQYF. As DNA, the CDR3 is TGCAGTGCCCCGGGACTAGCGGGGGGTCTCTCCTACGAGCAGTACTTC. The chain has TRBV20-1 and TRBJ2-7, with 15 bases fitting TRBD2. V was pared by 6 bases and J by 0 bases, with 6 bases of the junction left unmatched. CDR1 DFQATT and CDR2 SNEGSKA come from the germline V gene (reference sequence). The CDR3 contains 16 residues.

With regard to this clonotype: One junction end does not reproduce the germline sequence, and a read error may be involved. The chain has TRBV4-3 and TRBJ1-5; D gene unclear. CDR3 size: 15 residues. The germline V gene has CDR1 LGHNA and CDR2 YSLEER. CDR3 amino acids: CASSQDRVRYQPRHF. Here the CDR3 DNA reads TGCGCCAGCAGCCAAGATCGCGTCAGGTATCAGCCCCGGCATTTT.

This chain joins TRBV5-1 and TRBJ2-7, with D perhaps matching TRBD2 (5 bases). The V end lost 4 bases, the J end lost 1 base, and 12 bases lay between the germline ends. CDR1 is SGHRS and CDR2 is YFSETQ in the germline V gene. CDR3 length equals 14 residues. In DNA, the CDR3 is TGCGCCAGCAGCCTCCCTCGGGAATCCTACGAGCAGTACTTC. Protein sequence: CASSLPRESYEQYF.

The chain recombines TRBV29-1 with TRBJ1-1; D unresolved. Looked up from germline, CDR1 is SQVTM and CDR2 is ANQGSEA. The CDR3 sequence is 11 residues long. CDR3 sequence reads: CSSTWNTEAFF. Written as DNA, the CDR3 is TGCAGTTCCACATGGAACACTGAAGCTTTCTTT.

In its sample, this clonotype was seen a few times. This chain joins TRBV6-2 or TRBV6-3 and TRBJ1-4, with 7 bases matching TRBD1. The CDR3 spans 15 residues. V gave up 6 bases and J gave up 6 bases; unmatched junction bases: 10. Germline CDR1 MNHEY, CDR2 SVGEGT. This CDR3 is CASSKPNRGDEKLFF. The CDR3 bases are TGTGCCAGCAGCAAGCCTAACAGGGGTGATGAAAAACTGTTTTTT.

The chain carries TRBV7-2 and TRBJ1-2, with 12 bases that match TRBD1. The V gene end was trimmed by 5 bases and the J gene end by 8 bases; junction bases not matched to a gene: 9. CDR3 length equals 15 residues. Germline-derived CDR1 and CDR2 are SGHTA and FQGNSA. CDR3 DNA sequence: TGTGCCAGCAGCGCCGGGACAGGGGGCTGCCGGGGCTACACCTTC. Its protein product is CASSAGTGGCRGYTF. Combining the CDR3 with reference TRBV7-2 and TRBJ1-2 gives the whole variable domain GAGVSQSPSNKVTEKGKDVELRCDPISGHTALYWYRQSLGQGLEFLIYFQGNSAPDKSGLPSDRFSAERTGGSVSTLTIQRTQQEDSAVYLCASSAGTGGCRGYTFGSGTRLTVV.

This clonotype was observed a handful of times. Here the CDR3 DNA reads TGTGCCAGCAGGACCGGGACTAGTGGTTTGAATGAGCAGTTCTTC. Protein sequence: CASRTGTSGLNEQFF. This chain connects TRBV11-3 to TRBJ2-1; 8 positions agree with TRBD2. CDR1 and CDR2 (germline): SGHNT, YENEEA. The CDR3 loop spans 15 amino acids. V dropped 6 bases and J dropped 7; count of bases not matched to a gene: 11.

This chain connects TRBV29-1 to TRBJ1-1; TRBD1 is a possible D gene (5 bases). This CDR3 is built from 13 residues. V gave up 3 bases and J gave up 3 bases, with 11 bases separating them. Germline V lookup: CDR1 SQVTM, CDR2 ANQGSEA. The chain's CDR3 is CSVDGGLDTEAFF. Written as DNA, the CDR3 is TGCAGCGTTGACGGGGGATTGGACACTGAAGCTTTCTTT.

This clonotype was seen more than once but under ten times. This chain connects TRBV12-3 or TRBV12-4 to TRBJ2-5; the match to TRBD2 covers 9 bases. There are 15 residues in the CDR3. With 5 bases clipped from V and 5 bases from J, the junction kept 9 bases outside the gene matches. The CDR3 region is CASSRTSARAETQYF. CDR3 coding DNA: TGTGCCAGCAGTAGGACTAGCGCGAGGGCGGAGACCCAGTACTTC.

This rearrangement joins TRBV29-1 to TRBJ2-4; 11 bases match TRBD1. The end of the DNA is better explained by TRBJ2-5, so the J call may be wrong. The CDR3 sequence is 15 residues long. Germline V gene data show CDR1 as SQVTM and CDR2 as ANQGSEA. The chain's CDR3 is CSVDPRTGGLETQYF. The DNA for the CDR3 is TGCAGCGTTGACCCACGGACAGGGGGCCTAGAGACCCAGTACTTC.